One and the same sample provided the 7 T cell receptor beta chains below, sequenced in a study of T cell responses to AZD1222 COVID-19 vaccine. The method was immunoSEQ multiplex PCR; TCRdb's version includes in-frame clones alone and lacks a portion of them. Among 95,000 or so clones listed, about 88% were seen once. The sample consisted of peripheral blood, taken on day 0 of AZD1222 vaccination. The source of these receptors is an adult in good health.

CDR3 nucleotides: TGTGCCAGCAGCCGAACTCAAGTGAACACTGAAGCTTTCTTT. The encoded protein is CASSRTQVNTEAFF. This chain links TRBV3-1 (or the pseudogene TRBV3-2) with TRBJ1-1; D not certain. The ends were cut back, 4 bases at V and 0 bases at J, with 9 bases in the middle. CDR3 length equals 14 residues. Germline assignment: CDR1 LGHDT and CDR2 YNNKEL (reference sequence).

This sequence joins TRBV7-8 and TRBJ1-1; D might be TRBD1 (5 bases). The CDR3 extends over 12 amino acids. CDR1 is SGHVS and CDR2 is FQNEAQ in the germline V gene. V lost 5 bases and J lost 11, with 15 bases in between. CDR3 coding DNA: TGTGCCAGCAGCAGGGTCGAGGGGCTGGCTTTCTTT. It yields the protein CASSRVEGLAFF.

The count of this clone is one. The CDR3 DNA reads as TGCGCCAGCAGCCAAGATTATTCACCAGGGCTTGTTGGGGCCAACGTCCTGACTTTC. Its protein is CASSQDYSPGLVGANVLTF. The chain links TRBV4-3 to TRBJ2-6; the D gene is possibly TRBD1 (5 bases). The germline gives CDR1 LGHNA, CDR2 YSLEER. The V end lost 0 bases, the J end lost 3 bases, and 18 bases lay between the germline ends. CDR3 length: 19 residues.

CDR3 DNA: TGTGCCAGTAGTTTCAACAGGGTCCCGAACACTGAAGCTTTCTTT. Amino acids: CASSFNRVPNTEAFF. The gene calls are TRBV19 and TRBJ1-1; D might be TRBD1 (6 bases). CDR1 and CDR2 (germline): LNHDA, SQIVND (reference sequence). Trimming pared 5 bases from V and 1 base from J, leaving 14 bases between. This CDR3 is built from 15 residues.

This clone was detected only a few times. This sequence joins TRBV2 and TRBJ2-7, with 8 nucleotides matching TRBD1. CDR1 and CDR2 (germline): SNHLY, FYNNEI. This CDR3 contains 13 residues. Germline trimming cut 5 bases from V and 3 bases from J; bases unmatched to any gene: 3. CDR3 protein: CASSKQGVYEQYF. The DNA for the CDR3 is TGTGCCAGCAGTAAACAGGGGGTCTACGAGCAGTACTTC.

This chain links TRBV9 with TRBJ2-6; perhaps TRBD1 as D (5 bases). Germline V CDR1 and CDR2: SGDLS, YYNGEE. The CDR3 consists of 15 residues. With 0 bases removed from V and 2 bases from J, the gap between germline ends came to 6 bases. CDR3 in DNA: TGTGCCAGCAGCGTAGTAGGGGCTGGGGCCAACGTCCTGACTTTC. It encodes CASSVVGAGANVLTF.

In its sample, this clone was seen once. The chain recombines TRBV11-2 with TRBJ2-1; TRBD2 matches 9 bases. The CDR3 loop spans 18 amino acids. CDR1 is SGHAT, CDR2 FQNNGV, per germline. The junction had 19 bases not matched to a gene; V was cut back by 5 bases and J by 8 bases. CDR3 DNA: TGTGCCAGCAGCCCTGTCGGGCGGTCGCGGGGGGGCCGCTATGAGCAGTTCTTC. As protein: CASSPVGRSRGGRYEQFF.